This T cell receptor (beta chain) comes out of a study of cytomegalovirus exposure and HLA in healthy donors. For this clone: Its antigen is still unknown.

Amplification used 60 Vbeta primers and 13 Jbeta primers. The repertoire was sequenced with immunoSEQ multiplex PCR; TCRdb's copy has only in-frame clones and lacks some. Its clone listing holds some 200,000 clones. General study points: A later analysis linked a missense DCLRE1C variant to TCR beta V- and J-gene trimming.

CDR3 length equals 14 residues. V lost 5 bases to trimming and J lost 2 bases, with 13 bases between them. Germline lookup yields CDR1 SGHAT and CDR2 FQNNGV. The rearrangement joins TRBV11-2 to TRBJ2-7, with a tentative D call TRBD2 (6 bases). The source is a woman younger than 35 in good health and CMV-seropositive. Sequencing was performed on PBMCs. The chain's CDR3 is CASSKGLLTYEQYF. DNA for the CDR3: TGTGCCAGCAGCAAGGGACTTTTAACCTACGAGCAGTACTTC.